This TCR beta chain was obtained from a study of T cell responses to AZD1222 COVID-19 vaccine (dated by TCRdb to the early 2020s). About the full investigation: AZD1222 recipients with second doses at about 4 weeks or about 12 weeks were pooled, because spike-specific TCR depth and breadth did not differ between schedules. Enrollment into the trials was organized by age into subgroups of 18-55, 56-69 and 70-plus years, and those subgroups contained about 160, 30 and 59 TCR-sequenced participants, respectively. TCR sequencing was performed for roughly 250 trial participants, of whom about 200 were given two doses of AZD1222 and around 25 were given two doses of MenACWY control vaccine.

Concerning this clone itself: Its antigen remains unidentified. No much larger clone exists at a distance of one base, and base qualities are not known.

The CDR3 regions of human TCRbeta chains were analyzed by immunosequencing. Per the source publication's procedure: TCRs in the repertoires were matched against a reference library of SARS-CoV-2-specific TCRs that had been generated with the MIRA antigen-specificity platform. Breadth was defined as the fraction of unique TCRs that were SARS-CoV-2-associated, and depth was defined as the fraction of total T cells that were SARS-CoV-2-associated. Using the MIRA data, each spike-specific TCR was assigned both to the spike region to which the TCR was reactive and to a CD4 or CD8 class. Log10-transformed breadth and depth values were compared by one-way ANOVA with Sidak's multiple comparisons tests. TCRdb stores this immuneACCESS table with in-frame sequences only. Part of the clones is absent; in the studies checked, under half of the shortfall reflects unresolved V genes, and no reason is known for the rest. That table furnishes V, J and clone size, whereas the DNA furnished D and trimming. The sample profile shows some 140,000 clones; more than 85% of them were found once. The top ten clonotypes cover around 5.9% of the sample.

This sample's time point label indicates: baseline before first vaccination. Vaccinee samples came from UK trials COV001 and COV002, including a single-blind randomized controlled phase 2/3 trial of AZD1222 (ChAdOx1 nCoV-19) in healthy adults. For TCRbeta chain sequencing, PBMC samples were collected from trial participants at day 0 and at day 28 after the second dose. Overall results and qualifications from the work: CD4 TCRs associated with the vaccine covered the entire spike protein, and the dominant responses were in regions 160-218 and 743-854. Conclusions about previously exposed vaccinees are limited because only six or seven AZD1222 recipients were SARS-CoV-2 seropositive at baseline. The 56-69-year group was small, and its depth increase did not reach significance, likely because of low power. Epitopes outside the regions mutated in the B.1.351 and B.1.1.7 variants were reportedly recognized by nearly half of the unique spike-specific TCRs. After two AZD1222 doses, both the breadth and the depth of spike-specific TCRs were significantly higher than at day 0 and than in MenACWY recipients. Participants were mostly white British, with more females than males. The authors suggested clonal diversity may have been underestimated. No day 14 peak-response samples were available, so repertoires were characterized only after the peak T cell response.

V drops 5 bases and J drops 5 bases, leaving 21 bases in between. From the cysteine up to the phenylalanine, the CDR3 has a length of 16 residues. Only CDR3 DNA remains: 48 bases, in frame from the first base. CDR1 SGHAT and CDR2 FQNNGV were looked up in the germline V gene. Rearrangement joined TRBV11-2 to TRBJ2-5, with TRBD1 tentatively as D gene (7 bases match). This TCR was sampled from an adult in good health. Sample: peripheral blood, taken on day 0 of AZD1222 vaccination. The CDR3: CASSRQQGRSAETQYF. The sequenced DNA is TGTGCCAGCAGCCGACAACAGGGGAGGTCGGCGGAGACCCAGTACTTC.